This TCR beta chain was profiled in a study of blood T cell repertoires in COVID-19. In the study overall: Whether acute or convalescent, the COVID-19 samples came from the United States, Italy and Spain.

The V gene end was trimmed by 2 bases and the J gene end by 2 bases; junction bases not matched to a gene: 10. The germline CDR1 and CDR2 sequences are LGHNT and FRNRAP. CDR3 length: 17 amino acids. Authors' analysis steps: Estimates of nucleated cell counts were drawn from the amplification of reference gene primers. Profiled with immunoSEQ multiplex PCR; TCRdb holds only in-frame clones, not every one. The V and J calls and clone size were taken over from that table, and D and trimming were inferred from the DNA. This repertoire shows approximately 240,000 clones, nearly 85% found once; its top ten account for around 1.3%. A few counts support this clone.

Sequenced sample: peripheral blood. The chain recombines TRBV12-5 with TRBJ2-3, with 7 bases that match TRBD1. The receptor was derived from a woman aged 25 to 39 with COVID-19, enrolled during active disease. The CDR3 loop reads CASGLSRDSFFTDTQYF. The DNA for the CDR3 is TGTGCTAGTGGTTTGTCCCGGGACAGTTTCTTCACAGATACGCAGTATTTT.